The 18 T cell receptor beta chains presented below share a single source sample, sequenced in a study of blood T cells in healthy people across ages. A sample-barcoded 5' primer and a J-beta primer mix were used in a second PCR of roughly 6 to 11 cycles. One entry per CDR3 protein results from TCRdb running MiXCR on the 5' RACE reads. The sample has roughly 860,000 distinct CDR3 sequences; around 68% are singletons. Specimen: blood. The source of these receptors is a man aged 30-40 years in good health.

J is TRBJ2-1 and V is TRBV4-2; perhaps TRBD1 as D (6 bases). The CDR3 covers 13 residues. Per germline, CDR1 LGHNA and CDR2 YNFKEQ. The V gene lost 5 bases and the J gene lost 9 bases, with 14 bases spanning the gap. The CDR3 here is CASSYAQDSEQFF. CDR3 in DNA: TGTGCCAGCAGCTACGCACAGGACAGTGAGCAGTTCTTC.

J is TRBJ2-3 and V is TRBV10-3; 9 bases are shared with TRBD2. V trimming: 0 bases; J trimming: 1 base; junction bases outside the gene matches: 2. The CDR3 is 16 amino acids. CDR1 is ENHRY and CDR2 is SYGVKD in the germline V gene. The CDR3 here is CAISESPSGGTDTQYF. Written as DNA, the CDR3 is TGTGCCATCAGTGAGTCGCCTAGCGGGGGCACAGATACGCAGTATTTT.

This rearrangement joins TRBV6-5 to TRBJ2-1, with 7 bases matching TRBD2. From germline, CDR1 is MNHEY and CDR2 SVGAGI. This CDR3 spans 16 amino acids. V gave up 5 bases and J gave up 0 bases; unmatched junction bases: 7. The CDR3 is CASSRGGASSYNEQFF. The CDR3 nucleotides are TGTGCCAGCAGTCGCGGGGGAGCCAGCTCCTACAATGAGCAGTTCTTC.

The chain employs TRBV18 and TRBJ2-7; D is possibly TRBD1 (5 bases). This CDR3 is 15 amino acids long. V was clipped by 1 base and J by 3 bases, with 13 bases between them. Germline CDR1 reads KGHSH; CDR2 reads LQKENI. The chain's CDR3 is CASSPLGSGIYEQYF. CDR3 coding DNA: TGTGCCAGCTCACCACTCGGATCAGGGATCTACGAGCAGTACTTC.

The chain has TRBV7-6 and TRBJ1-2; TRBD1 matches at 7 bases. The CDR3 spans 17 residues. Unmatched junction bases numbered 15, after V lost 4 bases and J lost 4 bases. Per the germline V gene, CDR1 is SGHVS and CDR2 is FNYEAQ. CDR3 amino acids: CASSSLRDSAFGYGYTF. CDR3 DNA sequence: TGTGCCAGCAGCTCACTCCGGGACAGCGCCTTCGGCTATGGCTACACCTTC.

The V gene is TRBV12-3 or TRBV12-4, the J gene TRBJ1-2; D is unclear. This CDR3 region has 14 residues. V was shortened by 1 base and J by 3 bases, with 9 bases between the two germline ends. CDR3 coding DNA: TGTGCCAGCAGTTTAGAGGAAACCGACTATGGCTACACCTTC. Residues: CASSLEETDYGYTF.

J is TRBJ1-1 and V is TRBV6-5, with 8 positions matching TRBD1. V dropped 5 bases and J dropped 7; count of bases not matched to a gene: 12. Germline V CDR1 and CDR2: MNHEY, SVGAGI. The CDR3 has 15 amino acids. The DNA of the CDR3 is TGTGCCAGCAGTGCAGGGGACAGGCAGGGAGGTGAAGCTTTCTTT. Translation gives CASSAGDRQGGEAFF.

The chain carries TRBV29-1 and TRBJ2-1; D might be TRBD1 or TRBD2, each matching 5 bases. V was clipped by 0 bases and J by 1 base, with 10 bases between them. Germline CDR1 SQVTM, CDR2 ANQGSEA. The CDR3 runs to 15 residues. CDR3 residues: CSVEDLGRSYNEQFF. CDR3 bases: TGCAGCGTTGAAGATTTGGGACGATCCTACAATGAGCAGTTCTTC.

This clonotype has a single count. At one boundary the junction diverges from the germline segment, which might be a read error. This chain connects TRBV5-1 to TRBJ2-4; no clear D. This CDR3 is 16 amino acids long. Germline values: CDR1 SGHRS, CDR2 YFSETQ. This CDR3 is CASSLHVNPAKNIQHF. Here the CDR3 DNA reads TGCGCCAGCAGCTTGCATGTGAACCCAGCCAAAAACATTCAGCACTTC.

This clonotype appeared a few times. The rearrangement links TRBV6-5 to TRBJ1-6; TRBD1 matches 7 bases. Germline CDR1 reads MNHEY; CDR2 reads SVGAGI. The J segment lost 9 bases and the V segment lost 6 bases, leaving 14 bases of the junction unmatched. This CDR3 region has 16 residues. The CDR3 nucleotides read TGTGCCAGCAGACCGTCTCCAGGGGGGATATCTTCACCCCTCCACTTT. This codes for CASRPSPGGISSPLHF.

The CDR3 DNA reads as TGTGCCAGCAGTGGCCCGACCCAGTACTTC. It encodes CASSGPTQYF. The rearrangement joins TRBV25-1 to TRBJ2-5; D not resolved. Deletions cut 4 bases from V and 7 bases from J, with 4 bases between. The CDR3 length is 10 residues. Germline V lookup: CDR1 MGHDK, CDR2 SYGVNS.

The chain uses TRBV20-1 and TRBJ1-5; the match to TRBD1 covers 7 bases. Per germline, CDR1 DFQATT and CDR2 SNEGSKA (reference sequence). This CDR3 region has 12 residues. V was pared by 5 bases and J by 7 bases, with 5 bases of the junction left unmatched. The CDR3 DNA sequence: TGCAGTGCTTATGACAGGGTCCAGCCCCAGCATTTT. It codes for CSAYDRVQPQHF.

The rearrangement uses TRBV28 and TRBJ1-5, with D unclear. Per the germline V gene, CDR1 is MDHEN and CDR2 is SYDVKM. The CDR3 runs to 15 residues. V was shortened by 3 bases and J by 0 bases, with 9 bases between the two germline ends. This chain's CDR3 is CASSLPAYSNQPQHF. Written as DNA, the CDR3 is TGTGCCAGCAGTTTGCCAGCTTATAGCAATCAGCCCCAGCATTTT.

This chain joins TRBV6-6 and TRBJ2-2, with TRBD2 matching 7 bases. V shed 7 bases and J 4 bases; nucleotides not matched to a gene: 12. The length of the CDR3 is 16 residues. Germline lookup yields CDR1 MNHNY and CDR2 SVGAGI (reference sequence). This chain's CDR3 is CASIREGLFITGELFF. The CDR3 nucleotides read TGTGCCAGCATCAGGGAGGGGCTATTTATCACCGGGGAGCTGTTTTTT.

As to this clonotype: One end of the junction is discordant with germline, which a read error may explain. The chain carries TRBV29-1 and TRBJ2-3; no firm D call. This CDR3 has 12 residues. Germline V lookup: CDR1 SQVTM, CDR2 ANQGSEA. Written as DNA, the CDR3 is TGCAGCGTACACAGACACACAGATGCGCAGTATTTT. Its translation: CSVHRHTDAQYF.

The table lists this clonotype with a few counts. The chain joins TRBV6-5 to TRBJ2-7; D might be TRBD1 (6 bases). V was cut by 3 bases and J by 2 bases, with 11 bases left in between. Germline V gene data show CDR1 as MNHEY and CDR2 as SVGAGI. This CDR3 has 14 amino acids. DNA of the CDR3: TGTGCCAGCAGTTATAACAGGGCTCCCTACGAGCAGTACTTC. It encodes CASSYNRAPYEQYF.

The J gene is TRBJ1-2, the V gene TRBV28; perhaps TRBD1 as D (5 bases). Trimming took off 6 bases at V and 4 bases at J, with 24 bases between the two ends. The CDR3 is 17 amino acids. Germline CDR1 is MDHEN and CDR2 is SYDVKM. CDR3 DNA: TGTGCCAGCAGCCCCCCCGAAGTGGGGCGCCTCGGCTATGGCTACACCTTC. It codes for CASSPPEVGRLGYGYTF.

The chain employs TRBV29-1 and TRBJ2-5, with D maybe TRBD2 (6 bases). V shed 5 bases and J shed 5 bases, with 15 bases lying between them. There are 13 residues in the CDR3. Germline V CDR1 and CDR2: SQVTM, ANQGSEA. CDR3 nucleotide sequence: TGCAGCGTTCTGGGACTGCTTAGGGAGACCCAGTACTTC. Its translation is CSVLGLLRETQYF.